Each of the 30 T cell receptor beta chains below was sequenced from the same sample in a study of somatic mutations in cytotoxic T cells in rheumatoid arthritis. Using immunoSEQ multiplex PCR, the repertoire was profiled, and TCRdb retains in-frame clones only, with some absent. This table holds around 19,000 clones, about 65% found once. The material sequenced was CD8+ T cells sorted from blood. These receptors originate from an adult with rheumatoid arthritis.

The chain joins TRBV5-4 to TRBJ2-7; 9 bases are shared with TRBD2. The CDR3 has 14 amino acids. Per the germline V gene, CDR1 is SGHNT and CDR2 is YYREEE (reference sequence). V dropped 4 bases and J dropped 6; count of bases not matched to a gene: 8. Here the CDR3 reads CASSLGVAGVEQYF. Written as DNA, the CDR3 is TGTGCCAGCAGCCTGGGAGTAGCGGGGGTCGAGCAGTACTTC. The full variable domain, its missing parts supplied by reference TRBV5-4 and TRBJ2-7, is ETGVTQSPTHLIKTRGQQVTLRCSSQSGHNTVSWYQQALGQGPQFIFQYYREEENGRGNFPPRFSGLQFPNYSSELNVNALELDDSALYLCASSLGVAGVEQYFGPGTRLTVT.

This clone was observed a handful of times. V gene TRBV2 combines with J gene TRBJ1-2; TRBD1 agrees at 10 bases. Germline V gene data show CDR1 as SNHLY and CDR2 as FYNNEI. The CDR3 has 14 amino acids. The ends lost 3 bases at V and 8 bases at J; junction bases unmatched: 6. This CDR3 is CASSDRDRGRGYTF. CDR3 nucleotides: TGTGCCAGCAGTGATCGGGACAGGGGTAGGGGCTACACCTTC. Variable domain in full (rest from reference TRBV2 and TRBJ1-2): EPEVTQTPSHQVTQMGQEVILRCVPISNHLYFYWYRQILGQKVEFLVSFYNNEISEKSEIFDDQFSVERPDGSNFTLKIRSTKLEDSAMYFCASSDRDRGRGYTFGSGTRLTVV.

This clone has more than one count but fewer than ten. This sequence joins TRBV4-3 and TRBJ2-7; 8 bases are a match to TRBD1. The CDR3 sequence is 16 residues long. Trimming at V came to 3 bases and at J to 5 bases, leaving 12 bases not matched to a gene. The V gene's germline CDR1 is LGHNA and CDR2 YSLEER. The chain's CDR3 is CASSQESGTGVHEQYF. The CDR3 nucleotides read TGCGCCAGCAGCCAGGAATCCGGGACAGGTGTCCACGAGCAGTACTTC.

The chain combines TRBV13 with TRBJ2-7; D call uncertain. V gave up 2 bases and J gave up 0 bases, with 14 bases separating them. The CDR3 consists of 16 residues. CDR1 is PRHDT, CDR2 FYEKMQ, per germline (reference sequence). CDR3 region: CASSLSKDRSSYEQYF. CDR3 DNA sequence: TGTGCCAGCAGCTTAAGCAAGGACCGTAGCTCCTACGAGCAGTACTTC.

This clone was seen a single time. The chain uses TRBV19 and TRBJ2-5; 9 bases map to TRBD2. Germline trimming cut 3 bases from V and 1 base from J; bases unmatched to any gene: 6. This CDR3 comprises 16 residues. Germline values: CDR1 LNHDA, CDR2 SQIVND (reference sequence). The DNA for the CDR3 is TGTGCCAGTAGTATGTCCCTAGCGGGGCTCCAAGAGACCCAGTACTTC. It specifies CASSMSLAGLQETQYF.

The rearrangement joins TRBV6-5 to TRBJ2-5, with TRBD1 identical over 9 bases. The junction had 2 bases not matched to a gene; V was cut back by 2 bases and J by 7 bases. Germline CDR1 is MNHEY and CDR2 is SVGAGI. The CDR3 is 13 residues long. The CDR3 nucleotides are TGTGCCAGCAGTTACGGGACAGGGACGACCCAGTACTTC. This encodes CASSYGTGTTQYF.

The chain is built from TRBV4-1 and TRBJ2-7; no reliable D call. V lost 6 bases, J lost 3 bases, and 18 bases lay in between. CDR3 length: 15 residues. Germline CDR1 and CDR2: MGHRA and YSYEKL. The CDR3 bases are TGCGCCAGCAGAGACTTGGGTGTTCAAGACTACGAGCAGTACTTC. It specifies CASRDLGVQDYEQYF.

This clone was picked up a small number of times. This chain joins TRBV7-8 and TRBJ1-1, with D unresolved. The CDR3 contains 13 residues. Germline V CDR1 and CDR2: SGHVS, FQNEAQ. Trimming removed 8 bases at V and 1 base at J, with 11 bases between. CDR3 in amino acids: CASGSPGNTEAFF. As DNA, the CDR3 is TGTGCCAGCGGGTCTCCGGGGAACACTGAAGCTTTCTTT.

This CDR3 reads CASSGLGGEQFF. The CDR3, as DNA: TGTGCCAGCAGCGGGCTCGGGGGTGAGCAGTTCTTC. This chain connects TRBV9 to TRBJ2-1, with D maybe TRBD2 (6 bases). V was shortened by 3 bases and J by 9 bases, with 10 bases between the two germline ends. The CDR3 is 12 amino acids. CDR1 is SGDLS and CDR2 is YYNGEE in the germline V gene.

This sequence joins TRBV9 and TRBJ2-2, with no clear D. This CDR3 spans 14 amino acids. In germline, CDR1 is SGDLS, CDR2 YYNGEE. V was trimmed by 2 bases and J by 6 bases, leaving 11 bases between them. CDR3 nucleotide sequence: TGTGCCAGCAGCGTCTGGCCCGGTTCCGGGGAGCTGTTTTTT. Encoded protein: CASSVWPGSGELFF.

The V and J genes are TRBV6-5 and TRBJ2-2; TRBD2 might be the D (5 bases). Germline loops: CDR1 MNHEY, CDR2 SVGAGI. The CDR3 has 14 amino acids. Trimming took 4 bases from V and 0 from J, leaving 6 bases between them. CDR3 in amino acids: CASSWEPNTGELFF. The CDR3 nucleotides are TGTGCCAGCAGTTGGGAGCCGAACACCGGGGAGCTGTTTTTT.

As DNA, the CDR3 is TGTGCCAGCAGCGCAACGGGAGGCTCTACTCCCTACGAGCAGTACTTC. Residues: CASSATGGSTPYEQYF. The V and J genes are TRBV7-8 and TRBJ2-7, with 7 positions matching TRBD2. The CDR3 extends over 16 amino acids. The V and J ends lost 5 bases and 2 bases, in that order; junction bases with no gene match: 12. The germline V gene encodes CDR1 SGHVS and CDR2 FQNEAQ.

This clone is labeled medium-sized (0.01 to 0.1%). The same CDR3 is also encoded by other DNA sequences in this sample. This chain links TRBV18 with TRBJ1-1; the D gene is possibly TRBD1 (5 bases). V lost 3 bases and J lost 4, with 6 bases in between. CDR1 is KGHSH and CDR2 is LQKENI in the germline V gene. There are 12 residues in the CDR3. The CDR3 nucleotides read TGTGCCAGCTCACCTCAGGGCACTGAAGCTTTCTTT. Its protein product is CASSPQGTEAFF.

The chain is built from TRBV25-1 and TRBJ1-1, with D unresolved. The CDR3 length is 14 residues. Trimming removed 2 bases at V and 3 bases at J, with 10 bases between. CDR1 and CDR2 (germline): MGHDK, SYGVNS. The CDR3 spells CASSEGDLDTEAFF. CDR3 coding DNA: TGTGCCAGCAGTGAAGGGGATCTGGACACTGAAGCTTTCTTT.

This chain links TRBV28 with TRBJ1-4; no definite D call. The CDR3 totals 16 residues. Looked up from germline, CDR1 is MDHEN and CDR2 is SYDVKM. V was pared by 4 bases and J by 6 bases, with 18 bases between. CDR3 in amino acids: CASSSLRLPGYEKLFF. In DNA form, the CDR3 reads TGTGCCAGCAGTTCCCTCAGGCTGCCGGGATATGAAAAACTGTTTTTT.

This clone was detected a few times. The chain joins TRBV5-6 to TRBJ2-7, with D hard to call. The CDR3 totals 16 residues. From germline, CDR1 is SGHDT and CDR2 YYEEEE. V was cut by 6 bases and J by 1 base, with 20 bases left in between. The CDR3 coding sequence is TGTGCCAGCACTCCCCTGGCGGCAGCTACTTCCTACGAGCAGTACTTC. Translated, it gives CASTPLAAATSYEQYF.

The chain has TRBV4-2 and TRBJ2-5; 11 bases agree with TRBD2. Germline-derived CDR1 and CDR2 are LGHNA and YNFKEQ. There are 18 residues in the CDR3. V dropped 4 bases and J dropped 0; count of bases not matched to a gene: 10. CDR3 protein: CASSRPSGTSGNQETQYF. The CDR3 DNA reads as TGTGCCAGCAGCCGTCCCTCCGGGACTAGCGGCAACCAAGAGACCCAGTACTTC.

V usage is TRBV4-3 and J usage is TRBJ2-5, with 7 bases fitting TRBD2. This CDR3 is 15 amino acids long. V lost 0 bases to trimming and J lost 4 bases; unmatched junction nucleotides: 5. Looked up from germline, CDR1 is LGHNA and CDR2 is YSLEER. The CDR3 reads CASSQDWTSLETQYF. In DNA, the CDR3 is TGCGCCAGCAGCCAAGACTGGACTAGTCTAGAGACCCAGTACTTC.

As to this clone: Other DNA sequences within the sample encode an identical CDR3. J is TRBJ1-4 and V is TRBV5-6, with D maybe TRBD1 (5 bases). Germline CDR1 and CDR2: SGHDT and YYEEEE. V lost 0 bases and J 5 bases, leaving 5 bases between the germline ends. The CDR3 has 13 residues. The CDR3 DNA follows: TGTGCCAGCAGCTTGGGACAGAATGAAAAACTGTTTTTT. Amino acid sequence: CASSLGQNEKLFF.

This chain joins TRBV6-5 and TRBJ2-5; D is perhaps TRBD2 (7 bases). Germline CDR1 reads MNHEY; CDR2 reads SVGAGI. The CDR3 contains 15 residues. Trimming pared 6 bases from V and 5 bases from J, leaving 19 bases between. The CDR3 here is CASSEGGGQGETQYF. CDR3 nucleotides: TGTGCCAGCAGCGAGGGCGGGGGCCAGGGGGAGACCCAGTACTTC.

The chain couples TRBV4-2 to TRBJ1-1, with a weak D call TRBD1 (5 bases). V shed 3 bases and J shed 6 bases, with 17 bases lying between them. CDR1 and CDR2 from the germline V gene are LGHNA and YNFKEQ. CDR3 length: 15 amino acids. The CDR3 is CASSHRDGGTPEAFF. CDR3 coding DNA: TGTGCCAGCAGCCACCGGGACGGAGGTACGCCTGAAGCTTTCTTT.

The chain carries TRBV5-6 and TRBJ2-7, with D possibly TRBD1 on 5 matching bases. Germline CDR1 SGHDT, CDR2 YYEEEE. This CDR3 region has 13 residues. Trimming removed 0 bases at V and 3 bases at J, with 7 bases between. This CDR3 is CASSLGQLYEQYF. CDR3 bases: TGTGCCAGCAGCTTGGGACAGCTCTACGAGCAGTACTTC.

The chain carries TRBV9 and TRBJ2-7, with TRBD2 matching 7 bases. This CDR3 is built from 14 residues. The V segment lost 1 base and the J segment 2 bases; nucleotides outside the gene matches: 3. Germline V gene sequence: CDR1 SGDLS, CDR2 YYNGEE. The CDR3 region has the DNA TGTGCCAGCAGCGTAAGGGACTACCCCTACGAGCAGTACTTC. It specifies CASSVRDYPYEQYF.

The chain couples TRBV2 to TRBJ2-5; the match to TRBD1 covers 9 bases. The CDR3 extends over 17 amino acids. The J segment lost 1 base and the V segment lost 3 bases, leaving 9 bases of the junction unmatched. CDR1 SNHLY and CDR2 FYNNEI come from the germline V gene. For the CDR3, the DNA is TGTGCCAGCAGTGACGGGGGGACAGGGTTGGTCCAAGAGACCCAGTACTTC. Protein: CASSDGGTGLVQETQYF.

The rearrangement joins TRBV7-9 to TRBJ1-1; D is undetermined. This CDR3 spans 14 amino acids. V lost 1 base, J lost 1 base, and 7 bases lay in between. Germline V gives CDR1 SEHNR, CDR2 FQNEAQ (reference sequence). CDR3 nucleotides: TGTGCCAGCAGCTTAGTCCCGGAGAACACTGAAGCTTTCTTT. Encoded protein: CASSLVPENTEAFF.

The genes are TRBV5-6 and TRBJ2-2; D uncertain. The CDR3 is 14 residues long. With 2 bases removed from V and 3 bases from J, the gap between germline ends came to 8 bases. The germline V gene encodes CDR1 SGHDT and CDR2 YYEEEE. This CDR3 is CASSFMADTGELFF. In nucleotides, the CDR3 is TGTGCCAGCAGCTTTATGGCGGACACCGGGGAGCTGTTTTTT.

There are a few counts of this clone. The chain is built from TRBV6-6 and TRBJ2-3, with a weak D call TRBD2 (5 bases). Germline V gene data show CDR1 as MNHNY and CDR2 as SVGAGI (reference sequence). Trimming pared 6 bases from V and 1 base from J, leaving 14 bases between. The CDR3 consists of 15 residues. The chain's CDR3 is CASRNDYSRTDTQYF. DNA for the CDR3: TGTGCCAGCAGAAATGACTACTCCCGCACAGATACGCAGTATTTT.

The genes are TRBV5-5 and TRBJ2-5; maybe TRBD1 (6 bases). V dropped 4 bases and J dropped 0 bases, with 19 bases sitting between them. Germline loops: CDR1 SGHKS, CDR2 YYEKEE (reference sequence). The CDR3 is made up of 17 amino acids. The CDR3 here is CASSRWDRDTYQETQYF. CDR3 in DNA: TGTGCCAGCAGCCGATGGGACCGGGACACCTACCAAGAGACCCAGTACTTC.

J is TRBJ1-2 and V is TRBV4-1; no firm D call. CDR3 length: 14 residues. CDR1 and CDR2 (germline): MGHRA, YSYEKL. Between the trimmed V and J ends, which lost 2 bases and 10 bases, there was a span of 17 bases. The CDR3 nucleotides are TGCGCCAGCAGCCAAAATACGTATAGCGGCGACTACACCTTC. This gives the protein CASSQNTYSGDYTF.

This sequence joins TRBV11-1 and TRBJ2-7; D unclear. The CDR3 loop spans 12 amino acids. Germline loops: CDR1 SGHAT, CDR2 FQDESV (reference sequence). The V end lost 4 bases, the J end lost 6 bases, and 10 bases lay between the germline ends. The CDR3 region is CASSSTGSEQYF. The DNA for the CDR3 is TGTGCCAGCAGCTCGACCGGGTCCGAGCAGTACTTC.